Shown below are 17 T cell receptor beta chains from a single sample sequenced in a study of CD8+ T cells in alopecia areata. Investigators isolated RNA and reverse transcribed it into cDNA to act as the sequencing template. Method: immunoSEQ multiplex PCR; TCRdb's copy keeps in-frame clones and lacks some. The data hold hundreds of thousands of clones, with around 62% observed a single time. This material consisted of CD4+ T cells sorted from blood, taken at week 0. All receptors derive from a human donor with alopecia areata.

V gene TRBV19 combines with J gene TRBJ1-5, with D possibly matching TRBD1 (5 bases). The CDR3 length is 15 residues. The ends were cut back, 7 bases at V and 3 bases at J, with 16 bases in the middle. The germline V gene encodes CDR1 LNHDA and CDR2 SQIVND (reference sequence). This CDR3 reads CASNGVDMNNQPQHF. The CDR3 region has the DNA TGTGCCAGTAATGGTGTGGACATGAACAATCAGCCCCAGCATTTT.

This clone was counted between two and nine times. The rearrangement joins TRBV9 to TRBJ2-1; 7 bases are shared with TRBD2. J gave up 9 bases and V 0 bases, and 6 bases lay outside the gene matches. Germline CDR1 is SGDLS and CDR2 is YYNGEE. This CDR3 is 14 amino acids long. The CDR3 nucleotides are TGTGCCAGCAGCGTAGAAAGTAGCGGGCCTGAGCAGTTCTTC. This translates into CASSVESSGPEQFF.

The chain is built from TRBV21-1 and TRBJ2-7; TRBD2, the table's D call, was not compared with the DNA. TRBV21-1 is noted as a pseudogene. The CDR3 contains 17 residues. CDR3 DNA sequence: TGTGCCAGCAGCTCTGAGTCTAGCGGGAGGGCCGCCTACGAGCAGTACTTC. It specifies CASSSESSGRAAYEQYF.

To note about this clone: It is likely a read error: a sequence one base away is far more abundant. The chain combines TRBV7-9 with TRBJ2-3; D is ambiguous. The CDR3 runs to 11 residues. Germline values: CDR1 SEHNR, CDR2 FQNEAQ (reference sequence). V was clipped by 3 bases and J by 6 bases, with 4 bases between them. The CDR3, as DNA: TGTGCCAGCAGCTTGCTGGATACGCAGTATTTT. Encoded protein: CASSLLDTQYF.

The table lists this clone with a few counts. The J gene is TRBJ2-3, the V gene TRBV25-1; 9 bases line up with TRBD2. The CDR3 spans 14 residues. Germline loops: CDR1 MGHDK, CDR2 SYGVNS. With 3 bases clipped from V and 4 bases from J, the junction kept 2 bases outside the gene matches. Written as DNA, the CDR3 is TGTGCCAGCAGTGACGCGGGGGGGCCAGATACGCAGTATTTT. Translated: CASSDAGGPDTQYF.

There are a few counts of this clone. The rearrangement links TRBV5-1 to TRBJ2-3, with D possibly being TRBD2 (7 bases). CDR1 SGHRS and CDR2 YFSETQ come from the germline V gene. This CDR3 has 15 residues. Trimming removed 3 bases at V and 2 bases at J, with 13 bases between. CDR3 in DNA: TGCGCCAGCAGCTCGGGGGGCGGCTACACAGATACGCAGTATTTT. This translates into CASSSGGGYTDTQYF.

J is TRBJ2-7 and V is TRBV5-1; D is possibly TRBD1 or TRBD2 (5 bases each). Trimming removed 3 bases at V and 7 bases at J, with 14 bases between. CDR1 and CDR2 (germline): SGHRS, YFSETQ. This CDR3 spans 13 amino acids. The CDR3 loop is CASSSGTGSEQYF. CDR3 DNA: TGCGCCAGCAGCTCCGGGACGGGGTCGGAGCAGTACTTC.

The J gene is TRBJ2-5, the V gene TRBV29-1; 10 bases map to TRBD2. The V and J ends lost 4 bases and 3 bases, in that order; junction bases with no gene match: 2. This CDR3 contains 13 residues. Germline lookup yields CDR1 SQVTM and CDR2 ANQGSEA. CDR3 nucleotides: TGCAGCGTTGGAACTAGCGGGGAAGAGACCCAGTACTTC. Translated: CSVGTSGEETQYF.

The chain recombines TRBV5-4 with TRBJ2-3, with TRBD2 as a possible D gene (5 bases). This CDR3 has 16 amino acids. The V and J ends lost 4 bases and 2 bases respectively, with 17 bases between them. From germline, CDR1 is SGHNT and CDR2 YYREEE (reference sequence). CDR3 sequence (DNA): TGTGCCAGCAGCCCGACGGGGTCGAGGGCCACAGATACGCAGTATTTT. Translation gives CASSPTGSRATDTQYF. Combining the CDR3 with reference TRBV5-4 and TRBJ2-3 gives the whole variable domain ETGVTQSPTHLIKTRGQQVTLRCSSQSGHNTVSWYQQALGQGPQFIFQYYREEENGRGNFPPRFSGLQFPNYSSELNVNALELDDSALYLCASSPTGSRATDTQYFGPGTRLTVL.

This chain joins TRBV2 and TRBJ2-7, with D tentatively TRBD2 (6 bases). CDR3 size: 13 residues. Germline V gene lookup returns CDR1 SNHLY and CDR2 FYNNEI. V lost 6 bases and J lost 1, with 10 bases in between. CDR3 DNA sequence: TGTGCCAGCAGCGGGGACTGGTCCTACGAGCAGTACTTC. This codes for CASSGDWSYEQYF.

As DNA, the CDR3 is TGCGCCAGCAGCCACCTCGGGGAGACCCAGTACTTC. This encodes CASSHLGETQYF. The chain carries TRBV4-1 and TRBJ2-5; D remains ambiguous. CDR1 is MGHRA, CDR2 YSYEKL, per germline. Trimming shortened V by 3 bases and J by 5 bases, and 7 bases separated the two germline ends. The CDR3 is 12 residues long.

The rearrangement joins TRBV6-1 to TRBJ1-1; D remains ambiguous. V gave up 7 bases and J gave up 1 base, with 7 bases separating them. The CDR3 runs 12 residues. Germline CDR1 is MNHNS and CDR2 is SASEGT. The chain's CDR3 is CASMRANTEAFF. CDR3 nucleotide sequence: TGTGCCAGCATGAGAGCGAACACTGAAGCTTTCTTT.

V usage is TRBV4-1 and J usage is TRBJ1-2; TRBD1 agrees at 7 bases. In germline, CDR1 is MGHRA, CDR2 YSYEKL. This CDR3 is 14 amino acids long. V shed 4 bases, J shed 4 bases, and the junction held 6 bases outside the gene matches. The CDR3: CASSPPDRIYGYTF. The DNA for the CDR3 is TGCGCCAGCAGCCCTCCGGACAGGATCTATGGCTACACCTTC.

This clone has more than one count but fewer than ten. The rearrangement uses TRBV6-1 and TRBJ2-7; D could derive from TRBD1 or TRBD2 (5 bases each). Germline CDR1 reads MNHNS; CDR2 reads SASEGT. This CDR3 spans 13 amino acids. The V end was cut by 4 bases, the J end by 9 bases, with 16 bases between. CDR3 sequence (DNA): TGTGCCAGCAGTGTCGGGACGCTAAAAGGGCAGTACTTC. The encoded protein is CASSVGTLKGQYF.

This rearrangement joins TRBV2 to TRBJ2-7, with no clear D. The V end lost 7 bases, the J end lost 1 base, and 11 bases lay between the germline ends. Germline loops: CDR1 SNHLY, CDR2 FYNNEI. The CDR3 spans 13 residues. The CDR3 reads CASTNGQSYEQYF. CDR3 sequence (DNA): TGTGCCAGCACCAACGGGCAGTCCTACGAGCAGTACTTC.

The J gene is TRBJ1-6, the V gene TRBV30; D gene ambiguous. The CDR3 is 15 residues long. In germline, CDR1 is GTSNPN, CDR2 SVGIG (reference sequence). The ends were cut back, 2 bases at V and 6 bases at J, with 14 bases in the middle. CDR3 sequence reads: CAWSREVTPNSPLHF. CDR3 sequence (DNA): TGTGCCTGGAGTCGCGAGGTCACTCCTAATTCACCCCTCCACTTT.

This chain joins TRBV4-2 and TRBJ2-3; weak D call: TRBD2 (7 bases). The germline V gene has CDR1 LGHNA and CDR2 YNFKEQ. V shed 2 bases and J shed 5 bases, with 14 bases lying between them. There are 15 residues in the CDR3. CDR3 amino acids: CASSQMGGPGDTQYF. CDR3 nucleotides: TGTGCCAGCAGCCAAATGGGGGGGCCGGGAGATACGCAGTATTTT.